A selection of T cell receptor beta chains follows, all from one sample in a study of blood T cells in healthy people across ages. MiXCR, applied by TCRdb to the 5' RACE reads, yields one record per CDR3 protein. The table includes over 1.5 million distinct CDR3 sequences, 40% to 55% detected once. The sequenced sample consisted of blood. All receptors come from a woman between 35 and 50 years old in good health. Both conserved end residues are part of each CDR3. A D gene is named only where the DNA matches it firmly. The listing skips clone size in some rows; elsewhere it reads once, few, many or a size class.

d_call: TRBD2
j_call: TRBJ2-4
clone_size: .
cdr3_length: 20
v_call: TRBV3-1
cdr3_nt: TGTGCCAGCAGCCAAAACAAAGGAGAGGCTAGCGGGAGGTGGGGAAACATTCAGTACTTC
cdr3_aa: CASSQNKGEASGRWGNIQYF

d_call: .
j_call: TRBJ2-5
clone_size: many
cdr3_length: 13
v_call: TRBV7-2
cdr3_nt: TGTGCCAGCAGCTTAGCGCTAAGGGAGACCCAGTACTTC
cdr3_aa: CASSLALRETQYF

d_call: TRBD2
j_call: TRBJ2-3
clone_size: .
cdr3_length: 14
v_call: TRBV15
cdr3_nt: TGTGCCACCAGCTCCCGAACTAGCGGAGATACGCAGTATTTT
cdr3_aa: CATSSRTSGDTQYF

d_call: TRBD2
j_call: TRBJ2-2
clone_size: .
cdr3_length: 16
v_call: TRBV4-2
cdr3_nt: TGTGCCAGCAGCCAGGGGGGACTAGCGGGGGCCGGGGAGCTGTTTTTT
cdr3_aa: CASSQGGLAGAGELFF

d_call: TRBD1
j_call: TRBJ1-5
clone_size: .
cdr3_length: 15
v_call: TRBV28
cdr3_nt: TGTGCCAGCAGTTTAACGCCAGGGGGGAGTCAGCCCCAGCATTTT
cdr3_aa: CASSLTPGGSQPQHF

d_call: .
j_call: TRBJ1-1
clone_size: .
cdr3_length: 17
v_call: TRBV4-1
cdr3_nt: .
cdr3_aa: CASSQDPFGAGNTEAFF

d_call: .
j_call: TRBJ2-3
clone_size: few
cdr3_length: 14
v_call: TRBV20-1
cdr3_nt: TGCAGTGCTAGAGACGCGACAACGTTGGATACGCAGTATTTT
cdr3_aa: CSARDATTLDTQYF

d_call: .
j_call: TRBJ2-5
clone_size: few
cdr3_length: 15
v_call: TRBV28
cdr3_nt: TGTGCCAGCAGCCACCTTGGGCCGCACCAAGAGACCCAGTACTTC
cdr3_aa: CASSHLGPHQETQYF

d_call: .
j_call: TRBJ2-5
clone_size: .
cdr3_length: 16
v_call: TRBV7-2
cdr3_nt: TGTGCCAGCAGCCTTCCGCCGGATAAATGGACTCTTACCCAGTACTTC
cdr3_aa: CASSLPPDKWTLTQYF

d_call: TRBD2
j_call: TRBJ2-7
clone_size: few
cdr3_length: 16
v_call: TRBV29-1
cdr3_nt: TGCAGCGTTGTTGGTCTAGCGGGGGGGGGAACCTACGAGCAGTACTTC
cdr3_aa: CSVVGLAGGGTYEQYF

d_call: TRBD2
j_call: TRBJ2-7
clone_size: once
cdr3_length: 16
v_call: TRBV7-2
cdr3_nt: TGTGCCAGCAGCTTAGTACCAAGCGGGGGTATCAACGGGCAGTACTTC
cdr3_aa: CASSLVPSGGINGQYF

d_call: .
j_call: TRBJ1-1
clone_size: .
cdr3_length: 14
v_call: TRBV12-3/TRBV12-4
cdr3_nt: TGTGCCAGCAGTACCCGTCAAGGGAACACTGAAGCTTTCTTT
cdr3_aa: CASSTRQGNTEAFF

d_call: .
j_call: TRBJ2-7
clone_size: once
cdr3_length: 15
v_call: TRBV2
cdr3_nt: TGTGCCAGCAGTGAACGGAAGGCTTTGGCCTACGAGCAGTACTTC
cdr3_aa: CASSERKALAYEQYF

d_call: .
j_call: TRBJ2-5
clone_size: .
cdr3_length: 11
v_call: TRBV11-2
cdr3_nt: TGTGCCTGCAGCTTAGCCGAGACCCAGTACTTC
cdr3_aa: CACSLAETQYF

d_call: .
j_call: TRBJ2-1
clone_size: few
cdr3_length: 13
v_call: TRBV10-3
cdr3_nt: TGTGCCATCAGTGAGTCCCTTATTTATGAGCAGTTCTTC
cdr3_aa: CAISESLIYEQFF

d_call: TRBD1
j_call: TRBJ1-2
clone_size: few
cdr3_length: 14
v_call: TRBV20-1
cdr3_nt: TGCAGTGCTAGTGAAAATCAGGGGGTCGAGGGCTACACCTTC
cdr3_aa: CSASENQGVEGYTF

d_call: .
j_call: TRBJ1-1
clone_size: once
cdr3_length: 15
v_call: TRBV7-3
cdr3_nt: TGTGCCAGCAGCTTAACCGGGGGGTCGAACACTGAAGCTTTCTTT
cdr3_aa: CASSLTGGSNTEAFF

d_call: .
j_call: TRBJ2-5
clone_size: many
cdr3_length: 14
v_call: TRBV12-3/TRBV12-4
cdr3_nt: TGTGCCAGCAGTTTGGATGGCGGGGTCGAGACCCAGTACTTC
cdr3_aa: CASSLDGGVETQYF

d_call: TRBD1
j_call: TRBJ2-3
clone_size: few
cdr3_length: 14
v_call: TRBV7-2
cdr3_nt: TGTGCCAGCAGCTCAGGGACAGGGAAGTTTACGCAGTATTTT
cdr3_aa: CASSSGTGKFTQYF

d_call: TRBD1
j_call: TRBJ2-1
clone_size: .
cdr3_length: 17
v_call: TRBV29-1
cdr3_nt: TGCAGCGTTGAAGAGGTCACCGGGACAGGGAGTGGAAATGAGCAGTTCTTC
cdr3_aa: CSVEEVTGTGSGNEQFF

d_call: TRBD2
j_call: TRBJ2-1
clone_size: .
cdr3_length: 16
v_call: TRBV7-9
cdr3_nt: TGTGCCAGCAGCTTAGCGACTAGCGGGGGCAACAATGAGCAGTTCTTC
cdr3_aa: CASSLATSGGNNEQFF

d_call: .
j_call: TRBJ2-3
clone_size: .
cdr3_length: 15
v_call: TRBV7-7
cdr3_nt: TGTGCTAGCAGCCGAGGCGCCTCCGGCACAGATACGCAGTATTTT
cdr3_aa: CASSRGASGTDTQYF

d_call: TRBD1
j_call: TRBJ2-5
clone_size: few
cdr3_length: 15
v_call: TRBV9
cdr3_nt: TGTGCCAGCAGCCCCCGACAGGGTCCCCAAGAGACCCAGTACTTC
cdr3_aa: CASSPRQGPQETQYF

d_call: .
j_call: TRBJ1-2
clone_size: once
cdr3_length: 18
v_call: TRBV9
cdr3_nt: TGTGCCAGCAGCGTAGCGGCGAAGACCCCTTCCAGTAACTATGGCTACACCTTC
cdr3_aa: CASSVAAKTPSSNYGYTF

d_call: .
j_call: TRBJ1-5
clone_size: few
cdr3_length: 14
v_call: TRBV7-6
cdr3_nt: TGTGCCAGCAGCTTAGAGGCCGGGAATCAGCCCCAGCATTTT
cdr3_aa: CASSLEAGNQPQHF

d_call: .
j_call: TRBJ2-7
clone_size: many
cdr3_length: 15
v_call: TRBV7-8
cdr3_nt: TGTGCCAGCAGCTTAGCGGGGGGCCCCTCCTACGAGCAGTACTTC
cdr3_aa: CASSLAGGPSYEQYF

d_call: .
j_call: TRBJ2-3
clone_size: .
cdr3_length: 15
v_call: TRBV3-1
cdr3_nt: TGTGCCAGCAGCCCCCGCAGTCTGGGCACAGATACGCAGTATTTT
cdr3_aa: CASSPRSLGTDTQYF

d_call: .
j_call: TRBJ2-7
clone_size: few
cdr3_length: 14
v_call: TRBV6-2/TRBV6-3
cdr3_nt: TGTGCCAGCAGTTACAGGGGCTCCTACAATGAGCAGTACTTC
cdr3_aa: CASSYRGSYNEQYF

d_call: .
j_call: TRBJ2-1
clone_size: .
cdr3_length: 13
v_call: TRBV5-5
cdr3_nt: TGTGCTAGCAGCTTTCTCGACCTTGGGCGGCAGTTCTTC
cdr3_aa: CASSFLDLGRQFF

d_call: .
j_call: TRBJ2-1
clone_size: .
cdr3_length: 11
v_call: TRBV7-2
cdr3_nt: TGTGCCAGCAGCTTACCCAGAAAGCAGTTCTTC
cdr3_aa: CASSLPRKQFF

d_call: .
j_call: TRBJ2-3
clone_size: many
cdr3_length: 15
v_call: TRBV11-2
cdr3_nt: TGTGCCAGCAGCTTTTGGGGTAATCCCACAGATACGCAGTATTTT
cdr3_aa: CASSFWGNPTDTQYF

d_call: .
j_call: TRBJ2-1
clone_size: .
cdr3_length: 14
v_call: TRBV29-1
cdr3_nt: TGCAGCGTTGTACCAGGGCCCTCCTACAATGAGCAGTTCTTC
cdr3_aa: CSVVPGPSYNEQFF

d_call: .
j_call: TRBJ2-4
clone_size: .
cdr3_length: 16
v_call: TRBV5-8
cdr3_nt: TGTGCCAGCAGCTGGGGGCAGTTACTAGCCAAAAACATTCAGTACTTC
cdr3_aa: CASSWGQLLAKNIQYF

d_call: .
j_call: TRBJ2-4
clone_size: .
cdr3_length: 16
v_call: TRBV28
cdr3_nt: TGTGCCAGCAGTTCTACAGGGCCTTTAGCCAAAAACATTCAGTACTTC
cdr3_aa: CASSSTGPLAKNIQYF

d_call: .
j_call: TRBJ2-3
clone_size: many
cdr3_length: 14
v_call: TRBV7-2
cdr3_nt: TGTGCCAGCAGCTTAATGGACAGCACAGATACGCAGTATTTT
cdr3_aa: CASSLMDSTDTQYF

d_call: .
j_call: TRBJ2-5
clone_size: .
cdr3_length: 14
v_call: TRBV7-9
cdr3_nt: TGTGCCAGCAGGGAGGATGGGAGCCAAGAGACCCAGTACTTC
cdr3_aa: CASREDGSQETQYF

d_call: TRBD1
j_call: TRBJ2-2
clone_size: .
cdr3_length: 16
v_call: TRBV6-5
cdr3_nt: TGTGCCAGCAGTTACGACAGGGGGCTTAGCACCGGGGAGCTGTTTTTT
cdr3_aa: CASSYDRGLSTGELFF

d_call: TRBD1
j_call: TRBJ1-6
clone_size: .
cdr3_length: 15
v_call: TRBV6-6
cdr3_nt: TGTGCCAGCAGTTCCAGGGACAGGGGTGGGTCACCCCTCCACTTT
cdr3_aa: CASSSRDRGGSPLHF

d_call: TRBD2
j_call: TRBJ2-1
clone_size: once
cdr3_length: 15
v_call: TRBV7-2
cdr3_nt: TGTGCCAGCAGAATCTCCGGGACTAGGTATAGTGAGCAGTTCTTC
cdr3_aa: CASRISGTRYSEQFF

d_call: .
j_call: TRBJ2-1
clone_size: .
cdr3_length: 13
v_call: TRBV27
cdr3_nt: TGTGCCAGCAGCCGAAGAGGGAGGAATGAGCAGTTCTTC
cdr3_aa: CASSRRGRNEQFF

d_call: .
j_call: TRBJ2-2
clone_size: .
cdr3_length: 17
v_call: TRBV7-3
cdr3_nt: TGTGCCAGCAGCGTTATCCCCGGGACAAGGAACACCGGGGAGCTGTTTTTT
cdr3_aa: CASSVIPGTRNTGELFF

d_call: TRBD2
j_call: TRBJ2-3
clone_size: .
cdr3_length: 19
v_call: TRBV6-2/TRBV6-3
cdr3_nt: TGTGCCAGCAGTTACTCCTGGACTAGCGGGGCAACTCCACAAGATACGCAGTATTTT
cdr3_aa: CASSYSWTSGATPQDTQYF

d_call: .
j_call: TRBJ1-5
clone_size: .
cdr3_length: 15
v_call: TRBV7-9
cdr3_nt: TGTGCCAGCAGCTTAGAGGACGGGAGCAATCAGCCCCAGCATTTT
cdr3_aa: CASSLEDGSNQPQHF

d_call: .
j_call: TRBJ1-1
clone_size: .
cdr3_length: 11
v_call: TRBV20-1
cdr3_nt: TGCAGTGCTCCTACGGGATCCGGGGCTTTCTTT
cdr3_aa: CSAPTGSGAFF

d_call: TRBD2
j_call: TRBJ2-5
clone_size: .
cdr3_length: 17
v_call: TRBV4-3
cdr3_nt: TGCGCCAGCAGCCAAGATCCCAGCGGGGGGGCCCAAGAGACCCAGTACTTC
cdr3_aa: CASSQDPSGGAQETQYF

d_call: TRBD2
j_call: TRBJ2-5
clone_size: once
cdr3_length: 15
v_call: TRBV7-2
cdr3_nt: TGTGCCAGCAGCTTCGCTAGCGGGGGGGCAGAGACCCAGTACTTC
cdr3_aa: CASSFASGGAETQYF

d_call: .
j_call: TRBJ2-3
clone_size: few
cdr3_length: 15
v_call: TRBV5-1
cdr3_nt: TGCGCCAGCAGCTTGGAGGCAAGTCGTCGGGATACGCAGTATTTT
cdr3_aa: CASSLEASRRDTQYF

d_call: .
j_call: TRBJ2-3
clone_size: few
cdr3_length: 15
v_call: TRBV7-3
cdr3_nt: TGTGCCAGCAGCCCCCCCGGGGGACCCACAGATACGCAGTATTTT
cdr3_aa: CASSPPGGPTDTQYF

d_call: .
j_call: TRBJ2-7
clone_size: few
cdr3_length: 17
v_call: TRBV6-5
cdr3_nt: TGTGCCAGCTCTGCCCGATCCGGAACGGGACAACCCTACGAGCAGTACTTC
cdr3_aa: CASSARSGTGQPYEQYF

d_call: .
j_call: TRBJ2-7
clone_size: .
cdr3_length: 15
v_call: TRBV12-3/TRBV12-4
cdr3_nt: TGTGCCAGCAGTTCCGGGAGCCCTTTTCCCCCCGAGCAGTACTTC
cdr3_aa: CASSSGSPFPPEQYF

d_call: TRBD1
j_call: TRBJ1-1
clone_size: .
cdr3_length: 13
v_call: TRBV29-1
cdr3_nt: TGCAGCGTTGTTTGGGGACAGGGTGGTGAAGCTTTCTTT
cdr3_aa: CSVVWGQGGEAFF

d_call: .
j_call: TRBJ2-7
clone_size: many
cdr3_length: 14
v_call: TRBV6-2/TRBV6-3
cdr3_nt: TGTGCCAGCAGTTACTCGTCCAGCTCCTACGAGCAGTACTTC
cdr3_aa: CASSYSSSSYEQYF

d_call: .
j_call: TRBJ2-5
clone_size: few
cdr3_length: 15
v_call: TRBV4-1
cdr3_nt: TGCGCCAGCAGCCAAGATCGGACTACCTCCGGGGAGCAGTACTTC
cdr3_aa: CASSQDRTTSGEQYF

d_call: .
j_call: TRBJ2-7
clone_size: .
cdr3_length: 13
v_call: TRBV6-1
cdr3_nt: TGTGCCAGCAGTGAAGCATTCTTGGACGAGCAGTACTTC
cdr3_aa: CASSEAFLDEQYF

d_call: .
j_call: TRBJ2-5
clone_size: .
cdr3_length: 15
v_call: TRBV15
cdr3_nt: TGTGCCACCAGCAGAGAATCTACAGGGATGGAGACCCAGTACTTC
cdr3_aa: CATSRESTGMETQYF

d_call: .
j_call: TRBJ1-5
clone_size: .
cdr3_length: 13
v_call: TRBV6-6
cdr3_nt: TGTGCCAGCAGTGGAAGGGTGGTTCAGCCCCAGCATTTT
cdr3_aa: CASSGRVVQPQHF